Sequencing of this T cell receptor beta chain was carried out in a study of cytomegalovirus exposure and HLA in healthy donors. Overall study: Earlier findings included some 120 million unique TCR beta sequences obtained from about 170 million T cells. Study results and caveats: In an earlier analysis, about 87% or about 30%: the productive usage of most TCR beta V segments. HLA allele associations emerged for fewer than 20,000 TCR beta sequences in a later analysis, at 0.05 false discovery rate.

The PCR made use of 60 Vbeta and 13 Jbeta primers. Clones were read by immunoSEQ multiplex PCR, and TCRdb kept only the in-frame ones, dropping some. The listing records under 200,000 clones. Germline CDR1 MDHEN, CDR2 SYDVKM. There are 14 residues in the CDR3. With 7 bases clipped from V and 8 bases from J, the junction kept 9 bases outside the gene matches. This cohort consisted of healthy bone marrow donors. Regarding this clone: Its cognate antigen is unknown.

The receptor's source is a man aged 25-40 years in good health and CMV-seronegative. Sequenced input: PBMCs. The V call is TRBV28, the J call TRBJ1-4; the match to TRBD1 covers 8 bases. CDR3 amino acids: CASKWGTGDEKLFF. As DNA, the CDR3 is TGTGCCAGCAAATGGGGGACAGGTGACGAAAAACTGTTTTTT. The entire variable domain, with the rest obtained from reference TRBV28 and TRBJ1-4, is as follows: DVKVTQSSRYLVKRTGEKVFLECVQDMDHENMFWYRQDPGLGLRLIYFSYDVKMKEKGDIPEGYSVSREKKERFSLILESASTNQTSMYLCASKWGTGDEKLFFGSGTQLSVL.